The 22 T cell receptor beta chains below come from one sample, sequenced in a study of blood T cells in healthy people across ages. A second 7 to 11 cycle PCR used barcoded and J-beta primers. Each CDR3 protein is one row after TCRdb ran MiXCR on the 5' RACE reads. This sample carries 800,000 or so distinct CDR3 sequences, 46% of them seen once, and the ten largest clones take around 18%. Sequenced: blood. The receptors stem from a man older than 75 in good health.

This clonotype occurred once. The genes are TRBV5-1 and TRBJ1-4; 7 bases map to TRBD1. There are 14 residues in the CDR3. With V trimmed by 10 bases and J by 7 bases, 13 bases remained unmatched. The germline V gene encodes CDR1 SGHRS and CDR2 YFSETQ. The CDR3 coding sequence is TGCGCCTGCGGAGCCGGGACAGCCAGTGAAAAACTGTTTTTT. Translated: CACGAGTASEKLFF. Full variable domain (remainder filled in from reference TRBV5-1 and TRBJ1-4): KAGVTQTPRYLIKTRGQQVTLSCSPISGHRSVSWYQQTPGQGLQFLFEYFSETQRNKGNFPGRFSGRQFSNSRSEMNVSTLELGDSALYLCACGAGTASEKLFFGSGTQLSVL.

This clonotype was found a few times. The rearrangement uses TRBV19 and TRBJ1-1; tentative D call: TRBD1 (5 bases). The CDR3 is 13 amino acids. Germline CDR1 LNHDA, CDR2 SQIVND (reference sequence). V was clipped by 3 bases and J by 3 bases, with 8 bases between them. The chain's CDR3 is CASSIQGYTEAFF. CDR3 nucleotides: TGTGCCAGTAGTATCCAGGGTTACACTGAAGCTTTCTTT.

J is TRBJ2-4 and V is TRBV20-1; D gene ambiguous. Trimming removed 6 bases at V and 0 bases at J, with 12 bases between. The CDR3 has 14 residues. In germline, CDR1 is DFQATT, CDR2 SNEGSKA (reference sequence). In DNA, the CDR3 is TGCAGTGCCTCCTCCCCGCTAGCCAAAAACATTCAGTACTTC. Amino acid sequence: CSASSPLAKNIQYF.

V is TRBV11-2 and J is TRBJ1-6; 7 bases fit TRBD1. Germline V gene data show CDR1 as SGHAT and CDR2 as FQNNGV. With V trimmed by 4 bases and J by 10 bases, 7 bases remained unmatched. CDR3 length: 14 residues. The CDR3 sequence is CASSSGTVESPLHF. The CDR3 region has the DNA TGTGCCAGCAGCTCCGGGACAGTCGAATCACCCCTCCACTTT.

V gene TRBV6-5 combines with J gene TRBJ2-7, with TRBD1 matching over 10 bases. With 5 bases clipped from V and 0 bases from J, the junction kept 4 bases outside the gene matches. Germline V gene data show CDR1 as MNHEY and CDR2 as SVGAGI. This CDR3 is 15 amino acids long. CDR3 loop: CASSTRQGASYEQYF. The CDR3 bases are TGTGCCAGCAGTACTAGACAGGGGGCCTCCTACGAGCAGTACTTC.

This clonotype was recorded many times. This sequence joins TRBV27 and TRBJ2-5, with a possible D match to TRBD2 (6 bases). Germline CDR1 MNHEY, CDR2 SMNVEV (reference sequence). The CDR3 spans 13 residues. V was trimmed by 2 bases and J by 2 bases, leaving 6 bases between them. The CDR3 bases are TGTGCCAGCAGTTTACGGGAGCAAGAGACCCAGTACTTC. It yields the protein CASSLREQETQYF.

The chain uses TRBV7-9 and TRBJ2-7; D call uncertain. The CDR3 covers 15 residues. Germline CDR1 and CDR2: SEHNR and FQNEAQ (reference sequence). V lost 3 bases, J lost 12 bases, and 24 bases lay in between. This CDR3 reads CASSFPRAEKETRYF. The CDR3 DNA is TGTGCCAGCAGCTTTCCACGGGCGGAAAAAGAGACCCGGTACTTC. The variable domain in full, completed from reference TRBV7-9 and TRBJ2-7, reads DTGVSQNPRHKITKRGQNVTFRCDPISEHNRLYWYRQTLGQGPEFLTYFQNEAQLEKSRLLSDRFSAERPKGSFSTLEIQRTEQGDSAMYLCASSFPRAEKETRYFGPGTRLTVT.

The J gene is TRBJ1-3, the V gene TRBV6-5, with D hard to call. Germline V gives CDR1 MNHEY, CDR2 SVGAGI. The CDR3 runs to 15 residues. V lost 5 bases and J lost 2, with 13 bases in between. The DNA for the CDR3 is TGTGCCAGCAGTCTCCGAGGCAGACCTGGAAACACCATATATTTT. Protein product: CASSLRGRPGNTIYF.

This rearrangement joins TRBV7-9 to TRBJ2-3, with D possibly TRBD2 on 6 matching bases. Trimming took off 5 bases at V and 1 base at J, with 10 bases between the two ends. Germline assignment: CDR1 SEHNR and CDR2 FQNEAQ (reference sequence). The CDR3 has 14 residues. The CDR3 here is CASSEGGGTDTQYF. The CDR3 DNA reads TGTGCCAGCAGCGAGGGCGGGGGCACAGATACGCAGTATTTT.

Comments on this clonotype: An end of the junction does not agree with germline; a read error may underlie this. The chain couples TRBV5-1 to TRBJ1-2; 8 nucleotides match TRBD1. This CDR3 has 16 amino acids. The germline gives CDR1 SGHRS, CDR2 YFSETQ. CDR3 protein: CAGSFGGTGENYGYTF. The CDR3 DNA reads as TGCGCCGGCAGCTTTGGGGGGACAGGAGAAAACTATGGCTACACCTTC.

This clonotype has more than one count but fewer than ten. The rearrangement uses TRBV25-1 and TRBJ2-7, with 7 positions matching TRBD2. V was pared by 2 bases and J by 0 bases, with 4 bases of the junction left unmatched. This CDR3 has 15 residues. CDR1 and CDR2 from the germline V gene are MGHDK and SYGVNS. The CDR3 nucleotides are TGTGCCAGCAGTGAACCCGGGAGGTCCTCCTACGAGCAGTACTTC. It translates to CASSEPGRSSYEQYF.

This clonotype showed up just once. CDR3 in amino acids: CSVERGHGEPQETQYF. The CDR3 coding sequence is TGCAGCGTTGAACGGGGCCACGGGGAACCTCAAGAGACCCAGTACTTC. This rearrangement joins TRBV29-1 to TRBJ2-5; either TRBD1 or TRBD2 may supply D (5 bases each). Germline V CDR1 and CDR2: SQVTM, ANQGSEA. The ends were cut back, 2 bases at V and 2 bases at J, with 18 bases in the middle. The CDR3 covers 16 residues.

The chain uses TRBV4-1 and TRBJ2-7; 15 nucleotides line up with TRBD2. V trimming: 3 bases; J trimming: 5 bases; junction bases outside the gene matches: 5. This CDR3 is 16 amino acids long. The germline CDR1 and CDR2 sequences are MGHRA and YSYEKL. CDR3 nucleotides: TGCGCCAGCAGCCATGGACTAGCGGGGGGGCTTGACGAGCAGTACTTC. Translated, it gives CASSHGLAGGLDEQYF.

This clonotype was observed at least ten times. The chain uses TRBV10-3 and TRBJ2-5, with D unresolved. V dropped 4 bases and J dropped 5 bases, with 8 bases sitting between them. The V gene's germline CDR1 is ENHRY and CDR2 SYGVKD. The CDR3 is made up of 12 amino acids. The CDR3 region has the DNA TGTGCCATCAGTGGAACGGGCGAGACCCAGTACTTC. Amino acids: CAISGTGETQYF.

The gene calls are TRBV19 and TRBJ2-5; D may be TRBD1 (5 bases). This CDR3 is 14 amino acids long. The germline gives CDR1 LNHDA, CDR2 SQIVND (reference sequence). The V end lost 5 bases, the J end lost 4 bases, and 14 bases lay between the germline ends. The CDR3 nucleotides are TGTGCCAGTAGTGTTTCCCAGGGTGGAGAGACCCAGTACTTC. This translates into CASSVSQGGETQYF.

The chain combines TRBV20-1 with TRBJ2-7; D is perhaps TRBD2 (5 bases). This CDR3 region has 15 residues. CDR1 and CDR2 (germline): DFQATT, SNEGSKA (reference sequence). Trimming cost V 5 bases and J 0 bases, with 17 bases left between them. CDR3 DNA sequence: TGCAGTGCTGCGGAACCTGCGGGCCTCTCCTACGAGCAGTACTTC. Translated: CSAAEPAGLSYEQYF.

This clonotype was picked up many times. The rearrangement joins TRBV20-1 to TRBJ2-3; the D is unclear. CDR1 and CDR2 (germline): DFQATT, SNEGSKA (reference sequence). CDR3 length equals 13 residues. The germline V and J ends were trimmed by 1 base and 2 bases, with 7 bases remaining between them. Here the CDR3 reads CSARAPLTDTQYF. In DNA, the CDR3 is TGCAGTGCTAGAGCTCCACTCACAGATACGCAGTATTTT.

To note about this clonotype: Since a much larger clone is just one base distant, this may be a read error. The J gene is TRBJ2-3, the V gene TRBV6-5, with no clear D. CDR3 size: 11 residues. CDR1 and CDR2 (germline): MNHEY, SVGAGI. The ends were cut back, 11 bases at V and 1 base at J, with 7 bases in the middle. Here the CDR3 DNA reads TGTGCCGGCATAGGCACAGATACGCAGTATTTT. It is translated as CAGIGTDTQYF.

The chain has TRBV28 and TRBJ2-7, with TRBD1 matching over 7 bases. The CDR3 covers 16 residues. Per germline, CDR1 MDHEN and CDR2 SYDVKM. With V trimmed by 3 bases and J by 5 bases, 13 bases remained unmatched. The CDR3 here is CASSFAYRGSLHEQYF. The DNA for the CDR3 is TGTGCCAGCAGTTTCGCCTACAGGGGCTCCCTTCACGAGCAGTACTTC. The full variable domain, completed using reference TRBV28 and TRBJ2-7, is DVKVTQSSRYLVKRTGEKVFLECVQDMDHENMFWYRQDPGLGLRLIYFSYDVKMKEKGDIPEGYSVSREKKERFSLILESASTNQTSMYLCASSFAYRGSLHEQYFGPGTRLTVT.

The chain recombines TRBV20-1 with TRBJ2-3, with TRBD2 identical over 10 bases. The germline V gene encodes CDR1 DFQATT and CDR2 SNEGSKA (reference sequence). Trimming removed 5 bases from V and 8 bases from J; junction bases left unmatched: 16. This CDR3 has 16 residues. The CDR3 loop is CSAFKREGQLRGTQYF. CDR3 bases: TGCAGTGCTTTCAAGCGGGAGGGCCAATTACGGGGTACGCAGTATTTT.

CDR3 loop: CSASNGPTYGYTF. CDR3 DNA sequence: TGCAGTGCTAGTAACGGACCTACCTATGGCTACACCTTC. The J gene is TRBJ1-2, the V gene TRBV20-1; no definite D call. CDR1 and CDR2 (germline): DFQATT, SNEGSKA (reference sequence). Trimming took 3 bases from V and 4 from J, leaving 12 bases between them. This CDR3 comprises 13 residues.

This clonotype was counted at least ten times. The chain couples TRBV12-3 or TRBV12-4 to TRBJ1-4; no definite D call. The germline V and J ends were trimmed by 5 bases and 8 bases, with 12 bases remaining between them. This CDR3 has 13 residues. The CDR3 DNA follows: TGTGCCAGCAGTGTATATCGTGGGGAAAAACTGTTTTTT. It codes for CASSVYRGEKLFF.